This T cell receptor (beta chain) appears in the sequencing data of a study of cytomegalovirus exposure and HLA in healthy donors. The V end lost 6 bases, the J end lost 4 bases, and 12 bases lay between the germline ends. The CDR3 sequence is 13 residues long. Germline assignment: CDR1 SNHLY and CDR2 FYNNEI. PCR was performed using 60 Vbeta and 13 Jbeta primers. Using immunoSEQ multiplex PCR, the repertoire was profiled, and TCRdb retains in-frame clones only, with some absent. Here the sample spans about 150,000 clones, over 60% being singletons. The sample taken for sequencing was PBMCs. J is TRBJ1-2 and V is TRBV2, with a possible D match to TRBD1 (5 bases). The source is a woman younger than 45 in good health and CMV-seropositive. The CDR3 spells CASSAEGVYGYTF. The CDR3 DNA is TGTGCCAGCAGCGCGGAAGGGGTCTATGGCTACACCTTC.